This TCR beta chain derives from a study of T-cell reconstitution after alpha-beta-depleted transplantation in children. Findings and caveats of the study: At around two months after transplant, the alpha-beta T cells were reportedly derived from several hundred expanded clones that came from non-depleted graft cells. Hyperexpanded clones declined; after one year, newly produced T cells mostly supplied diversity. TCRbeta diversity was high at day 60 in some patients (a result of surviving recipient T cells and thymic progenitors).

The J segment lost 0 bases and the V segment lost 6 bases, leaving 19 bases of the junction unmatched. The CDR3 is 19 amino acids. The germline V gene encodes CDR1 MNHEY and CDR2 SMNVEV (reference sequence). To note about this clonotype: What it binds is unknown.

Preparation of the TCRbeta library involved a method that used unique molecular identifiers. TCRdb reprocessed the PCR reads via MiXCR and lists one record per CDR3 protein. This table holds fewer than 250,000 distinct CDR3 sequences, 6.5% to 9% found once. The TCR comes from a male patient younger than 18 who had a stem cell transplant for acute lymphoblastic leukemia, so the T cells may come from the graft donor. Material: PBMCs, mostly from graft donor cells, obtained 180 days after TCRalphabeta/CD19-depleted stem cell transplant. V gene TRBV27 combines with J gene TRBJ2-7; 8 bases align to TRBD1. The CDR3 DNA reads as TGTGCCAGCAGCCCAAGAGCCGCAGGGGGCCTAATGAGCTCCTACGAGCAGTACTTC. Residues: CASSPRAAGGLMSSYEQYF.